This T cell receptor (beta chain) emerged from a study of T cells in Graves' hyperthyroidism and ophthalmopathy. The source material, RNA transcripts, was used to amplify TCR beta CDR3 regions. HTBI primers drove first-round RT-PCR of the TCR CDR3. TCRdb analysed the multiplex PCR reads with MiXCR anew, one entry per CDR3 protein. The sample contains 450,000 to 650,000 distinct CDR3 sequences, roughly 15% of which appear only once. Study-wide points: Separating ophthalmopathy from stable hyperthyroidism was achieved by a 13 V-J model.

The CDR3 runs to 14 residues. Trimming took off 1 base at V and 6 bases at J, with 12 bases between the two ends. Per the germline V gene, CDR1 is MDHEN and CDR2 is SYDVKM. This clonotype was detected ten times or more. Its cognate antigen is unknown. This receptor was obtained from a woman aged 18-29 years with Graves' ophthalmopathy. Sequencing input: blood. The chain uses TRBV28 and TRBJ1-2, with a possible D match to TRBD1 (5 bases). This CDR3 is CASSLLGREDGYTF. CDR3 DNA: TGTGCCAGCAGTTTATTGGGCAGGGAGGATGGCTACACCTTC.